The rows below give T cell receptor beta chains drawn from one sample of a study of T cells in tumors after PD-1 blockade. The repertoire was sequenced with immunoSEQ multiplex PCR; TCRdb's copy has only in-frame clones and lacks some. Among approximately 15,000 clones listed, around four fifths were seen once. The source was PBMCs, collected after anti-PD-1 treatment. These receptors were taken from a human donor with basal cell carcinoma. Each CDR3 is given with its conserved first and last residue. A D gene is named only where the DNA matches it firmly. Size values are once, few and many counts, or a class for expanded clones, and some rows have none.

D: NA; V: TRBV5-1; size: NA; J: TRBJ1-1; CDR3: CASREQGDTEAFF; DNA: TGCGCCAGCAGGGAACAGGGTGATACTGAAGCTTTCTTT
D: TRBD2; V: TRBV3-1/TRBV3-2; size: once; J: TRBJ2-7; CDR3: CASSVQLAGGGEQYF; DNA: TGTGCCAGCAGCGTCCAACTAGCGGGAGGTGGCGAGCAGTACTTC
D: NA; V: TRBV6-6; size: NA; J: TRBJ1-5; CDR3: CASSPFWSGGSNQPQHF; DNA: TGTGCCAGCAGTCCTTTTTGGTCCGGGGGGAGCAATCAGCCCCAGCATTTT
D: NA; V: TRBV18; size: NA; J: TRBJ1-1; CDR3: CASFYGRNTEAFF; DNA: TGTGCCAGCTTCTATGGGAGGAACACTGAAGCTTTCTTT
D: TRBD1; V: TRBV4-1; size: NA; J: TRBJ1-2; CDR3: CASSQETGGRYTF; DNA: TGCGCCAGCAGCCAAGAGACAGGGGGCCGCTACACCTTC
D: TRBD1; V: TRBV2; size: few; J: TRBJ1-6; CDR3: CASRSDRGQNSPLHF; DNA: TGTGCCAGCCGGAGCGACAGGGGGCAAAATTCACCCCTCCACTTT
D: NA; V: TRBV5-1; size: NA; J: TRBJ2-7; CDR3: CASSIGRGSDEQYF; DNA: TGCGCCAGCAGCATTGGCCGGGGATCCGACGAGCAGTACTTC
D: NA; V: TRBV7-9; size: NA; J: TRBJ2-4; CDR3: CASSNPTGHFSWDIQYF; DNA: TGTGCCAGCAGCAACCCCACAGGACACTTTTCGTGGGACATTCAGTACTTC
D: NA; V: TRBV28; size: NA; J: TRBJ1-2; CDR3: CATLWRDHGYTF; DNA: TGTGCCACCCTGTGGAGGGATCATGGCTACACCTTC
D: NA; V: TRBV5-1; size: NA; J: TRBJ1-1; CDR3: CASSPIVNTEAFF; DNA: TGCGCCAGCAGCCCAATTGTGAACACTGAAGCTTTCTTT
D: TRBD1; V: TRBV9; size: NA; J: TRBJ1-1; CDR3: CASSATGGTEAFF; DNA: TGTGCCAGCAGCGCCACAGGGGGCACTGAAGCTTTCTTT
D: TRBD1; V: TRBV13; size: few; J: TRBJ2-1; CDR3: CASSFNRGHKNEQFF; DNA: TGTGCCAGCAGCTTTAACAGGGGGCACAAAAATGAGCAGTTCTTC
D: NA; V: TRBV27; size: NA; J: TRBJ1-2; CDR3: CASSLRVPPGNYGYTF; DNA: TGTGCCAGCAGTTTACGGGTGCCCCCAGGGAACTATGGCTACACCTTC
D: TRBD2; V: TRBV27; size: NA; J: TRBJ2-3; CDR3: CASSLEAGGLPGTDTQYF; DNA: TGTGCCAGCAGTTTAGAAGCGGGAGGGTTACCGGGTACAGATACGCAGTATTTT
D: TRBD1; V: TRBV19; size: NA; J: TRBJ1-5; CDR3: CASSNRDRGTNQPQHF; DNA: TGTGCCAGTAGTAACCGGGACAGGGGAACCAATCAGCCCCAGCATTTT
D: NA; V: TRBV6-5; size: NA; J: TRBJ2-2; CDR3: CASSYGASENTGELFF; DNA: TGTGCCAGCAGTTACGGGGCTAGCGAGAACACCGGGGAGCTGTTTTTT
D: TRBD2; V: TRBV6-2/TRBV6-3; size: NA; J: TRBJ2-4; CDR3: CASSYSKTSGGSPLAKNIQYF; DNA: TGTGCCAGCAGTTACTCGAAGACTAGCGGGGGGTCACCCCTAGCCAAAAACATTCAGTACTTC
D: NA; V: TRBV4-1; size: few; J: TRBJ1-3; CDR3: CASSHLLRGLESGNTIYF; DNA: TGCGCCAGCAGCCACCTATTACGGGGCCTTGAGTCTGGAAACACCATATATTTT
D: TRBD1; V: TRBV12-5; size: NA; J: TRBJ2-3; CDR3: CASGLEKGATHTQYF; DNA: TGTGCTAGTGGTTTGGAAAAGGGGGCGACCCATACGCAGTATTTT
D: NA; V: TRBV18; size: NA; J: TRBJ2-1; CDR3: CASSPPIGNYNEQFF; DNA: TGTGCCAGCTCACCACCGATTGGAAACTACAATGAGCAGTTCTTC
D: NA; V: TRBV6-5; size: NA; J: TRBJ2-3; CDR3: CASSYGAEQYF; DNA: TGTGCCAGCAGTTACGGGGCGGAGCAGTATTTT
D: NA; V: TRBV28; size: NA; J: TRBJ2-7; CDR3: CASSFGGSYEQYF; DNA: TGTGCCAGCAGTTTTGGGGGGTCCTACGAGCAGTACTTC
D: NA; V: TRBV28; size: NA; J: TRBJ1-2; CDR3: CASSLRETAIGYTF; DNA: TGTGCCAGCAGTTTACGGGAGACAGCGATTGGCTACACCTTC
D: NA; V: TRBV24-1; size: NA; J: TRBJ1-2; CDR3: CATSDSGRARYGYTF; DNA: TGTGCCACCAGTGATTCAGGCAGGGCGAGGTATGGCTACACCTTC
D: TRBD2; V: TRBV7-2; size: medium-sized; J: TRBJ2-3; CDR3: CASSPTSGSEYTQYF; DNA: TGTGCCAGCAGCCCGACTAGCGGGAGTGAGTATACGCAGTATTTT
D: NA; V: TRBV29-1; size: NA; J: TRBJ1-1; CDR3: CSVEGRGAKNTEAFF; DNA: TGCAGCGTTGAAGGGAGAGGGGCCAAGAACACTGAAGCTTTCTTT
D: NA; V: TRBV12-3/TRBV12-4; size: NA; J: TRBJ2-7; CDR3: CASKQKDYEQYF; DNA: TGTGCCAGCAAACAAAAAGACTACGAGCAGTACTTC
D: NA; V: TRBV28; size: NA; J: TRBJ1-5; CDR3: CASSPYGRVLQPQHF; DNA: TGTGCCAGCAGTCCGTACGGCAGGGTTTTGCAGCCCCAGCATTTT
D: NA; V: TRBV6-1; size: NA; J: TRBJ2-3; CDR3: CASSEAAWTQYF; DNA: TGTGCCAGCAGTGAAGCAGCTTGGACGCAGTATTTT
D: NA; V: TRBV6-5; size: NA; J: TRBJ2-7; CDR3: CASSYGTGAPYEQYF; DNA: TGTGCCAGCAGTTACGGTACGGGAGCACCCTACGAGCAGTACTTC
D: NA; V: TRBV3-1/TRBV3-2; size: NA; J: TRBJ2-3; CDR3: CASSQDWGPGGGTDTQYF; DNA: TGTGCCAGCAGCCAAGATTGGGGTCCGGGCGGGGGCACAGATACGCAGTATTTT
D: TRBD1; V: TRBV10-3; size: NA; J: TRBJ1-1; CDR3: CAISDLDRGLTEAFF; DNA: TGTGCCATCAGTGATTTGGACAGGGGGCTGACTGAAGCTTTCTTT
D: NA; V: TRBV20-1; size: NA; J: TRBJ1-2; CDR3: CSASLSYGYTF; DNA: TGCAGTGCTAGTCTCTCCTATGGCTACACCTTC
D: NA; V: TRBV19; size: once; J: TRBJ1-3; CDR3: CASSFTGITSGNTIYF; DNA: TGTGCCAGTAGTTTTACAGGGATCACCTCTGGAAACACCATATATTTT
D: NA; V: TRBV6-4; size: NA; J: TRBJ1-5; CDR3: CASSEVSNQPQHF; DNA: TGTGCCAGCAGTGAGGTTAGCAATCAGCCCCAGCATTTT
D: TRBD1; V: TRBV7-3; size: once; J: TRBJ2-4; CDR3: CASSDPGQGNIQYF; DNA: TGTGCCAGCAGCGATCCGGGACAGGGCAACATTCAGTACTTC
D: NA; V: TRBV7-3; size: NA; J: TRBJ2-5; CDR3: CASSPGGGRVETQYF; DNA: TGTGCCAGCAGCCCGGGGGGCGGACGGGTGGAGACCCAGTACTTC
D: NA; V: TRBV16; size: NA; J: TRBJ1-1; CDR3: CASGGALMNTEAFF; DNA: TGTGCCAGCGGGGGGGCGCTCATGAACACTGAAGCTTTCTTT